The entry below describes one T cell receptor beta chain. Its target is unknown. The PCR contained 60 Vbeta and 13 Jbeta primers. Profiled with immunoSEQ multiplex PCR; TCRdb holds only in-frame clones, not every one. Of approximately 110,000 clones listed, 60% to 85% are singletons. The data belong to a study of cytomegalovirus exposure and HLA in healthy donors. Study-wide context: Genotyping of 400 or so donors showed that approximately 83% belonged to the Caucasian-associated ancestry cluster. General observations from the study: Indistinguishable V segments, including TRBV6-2 and TRBV6-3, were excluded. In a later analysis, an Asian-associated ancestry cluster reportedly showed fewer N-insertions than the roughly 700-donor mean.

The CDR3 totals 15 residues. Germline values: CDR1 LNHNV, CDR2 YYDKDF (reference sequence). V gave up 0 bases and J gave up 4 bases, with 13 bases separating them. The rearrangement uses TRBV15 and TRBJ2-7; TRBD2 is a possible D gene (6 bases). Sequenced material: PBMCs. The clonotype originates from a woman aged 40-49 years in good health and CMV-seropositive. CDR3 amino acids: CATSRDGSGGYEQYF. DNA of the CDR3: TGTGCCACCAGCAGAGATGGTAGCGGAGGTTACGAGCAGTACTTC.